These T cell receptor beta chains were read from a single sample in a study of blood T cell repertoires in COVID-19. Sequenced by immunoSEQ multiplex PCR; TCRdb stores in-frame clones only, minus some. Here the sample spans a few hundred thousand clones, roughly 89% being singletons. What was sequenced was PBMCs or T cells enriched from blood (not recorded which). The receptor set was obtained from a woman under 30 with acute COVID-19. Each CDR3 is given with its conserved first and last residue.

J gene,V gene,CDR3 length,CDR3 protein
TRBJ2-3,TRBV27,16,CASSLSAGISTDTQYF
TRBJ1-1,TRBV2,12,CASSEQGAEAFF
TRBJ1-2,TRBV7-9,15,CASSLLVRGNYGYTF
TRBJ2-7,TRBV6-5,14,CASRGLAGAYEQYF
TRBJ1-5,TRBV29-1,14,CSVGSRGFGQPQHF
TRBJ2-7,TRBV7-9,15,CASSLGVTGPYEQYF
TRBJ2-1,TRBV18,16,CASSELTGQGSNEQFF
TRBJ1-2,TRBV30,13,CAWSAGGNYGYTF
TRBJ2-7,TRBV6-5,16,CASSYEGSGRSYEQYF
TRBJ1-5,TRBV28,18,CASSPAGGRTMSNQPQHF
TRBJ2-5,TRBV4-1,16,CASSQQNREWGETQYF
TRBJ2-5,TRBV29-1,15,CSAAGTSGLQETQYF
TRBJ2-6,TRBV5-4,19,CASSSAWGTSSSGANVLTF
TRBJ2-7,TRBV12-3/TRBV12-4,11,CASSSLYEQYF
TRBJ2-7,TRBV9,15,CASSVGTGPQYEQYF
TRBJ2-7,TRBV7-2,14,CASSSPVDSYEQYF
TRBJ2-7,TRBV5-1,16,CASSKGTAPGSYEQYF
TRBJ1-4,TRBV29-1,14,CSVVSGWGDEKLFF
TRBJ2-7,TRBV9,14,CASSVTGTDDEQYF
TRBJ1-2,TRBV30,15,CAWSAEDWKPYGYTF
TRBJ2-1,TRBV5-1,14,CASSSVSSGNEQFF
TRBJ1-4,TRBV5-1,11,CASRMRQKLFF